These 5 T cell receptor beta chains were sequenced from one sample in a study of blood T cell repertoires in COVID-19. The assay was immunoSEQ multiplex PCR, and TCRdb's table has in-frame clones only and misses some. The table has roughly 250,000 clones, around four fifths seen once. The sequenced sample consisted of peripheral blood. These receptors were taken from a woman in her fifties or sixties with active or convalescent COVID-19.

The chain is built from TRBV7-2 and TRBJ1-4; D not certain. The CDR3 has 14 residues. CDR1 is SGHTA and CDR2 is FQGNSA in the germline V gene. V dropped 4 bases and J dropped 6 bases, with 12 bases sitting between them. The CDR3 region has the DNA TGTGCCAGCAGCTCCAGCGTGGTATATGAAAAACTGTTTTTT. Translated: CASSSSVVYEKLFF.

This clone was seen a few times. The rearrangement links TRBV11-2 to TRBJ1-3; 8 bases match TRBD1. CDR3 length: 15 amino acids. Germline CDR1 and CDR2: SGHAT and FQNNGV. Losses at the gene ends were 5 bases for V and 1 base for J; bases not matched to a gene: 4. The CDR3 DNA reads TGTGCCAGCAGCGCCAGGACAGGGTCTGGAAACACCATATATTTT. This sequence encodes CASSARTGSGNTIYF.

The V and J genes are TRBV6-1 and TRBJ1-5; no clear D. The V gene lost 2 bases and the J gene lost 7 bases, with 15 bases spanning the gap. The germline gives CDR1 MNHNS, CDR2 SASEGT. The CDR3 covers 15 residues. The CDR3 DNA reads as TGTGCCAGCAGTGAAAGGCTCGCAGGAGGACAGCCCCAGCATTTT. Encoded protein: CASSERLAGGQPQHF.

Written as DNA, the CDR3 is TGTGCCAGCAGTTACCGCGGTCTAGCTGCGGCGGGGGAGCAGTTCTTC. Translating it yields CASSYRGLAAAGEQFF. This chain uses TRBV6-2 or TRBV6-3 with TRBJ2-1; the D gene is possibly TRBD2 (6 bases). This CDR3 contains 16 residues. Germline-derived CDR1 and CDR2 are MNHEY and SVGEGT. Trimming stripped 2 bases from V and 10 bases from J, with 21 bases between.

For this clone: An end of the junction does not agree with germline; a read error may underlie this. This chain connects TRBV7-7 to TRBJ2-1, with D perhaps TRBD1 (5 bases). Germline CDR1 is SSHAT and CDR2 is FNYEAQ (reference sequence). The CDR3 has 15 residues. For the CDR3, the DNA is TGTGCTAGCAGCTTAGGGGCCGAAGCCTACAATGAGCAGTTCTTC. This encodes CASSLGAEAYNEQFF.